This TCR beta chain is from a study of blood T cells in healthy people across ages. Study-level results: Unsorted PBMC material precluded a definitive naive versus antigen-experienced comparison. Unknown donor CMV status possibly confounded expanded clonotype changes. Age showed a roughly linear inverse relationship with TCR beta diversity per million T cells.

Samples had at least 7 million PBMCs isolated from them. A second PCR of 7 to 11 cycles used a sample-barcoded 5' primer and a J-beta primer mix. In TCRdb, the 5' RACE reads were re-called with MiXCR into one record per CDR3 protein. The table has 750,000 to 950,000 distinct CDR3 sequences, around half seen once; the top ten hold approximately 41%. V gave up 2 bases and J gave up 4 bases, with 15 bases separating them. The CDR3 has 16 residues. Germline CDR1 MGHDK, CDR2 SYGVNS. To note about this clonotype: Its specificity is not known.

V is TRBV25-1 and J is TRBJ2-1, with a weak D call TRBD1 (6 bases). Source material: blood. The clonotype was recovered from an elderly man in good health. The CDR3 sequence is CASSEPGTPAYNEQFF. The CDR3 DNA is TGTGCCAGCAGTGAACCCGGGACACCCGCTTACAATGAGCAGTTCTTC.